Shown below are 21 T cell receptor beta chains from a single sample sequenced in a study of CD8 T cells in Susac syndrome (dated by TCRdb to the late 2010s). Library creation used the immunoSEQ multiplex PCR assay. RNA was extracted using the RNeasy kit, and roughly 0.5 to 1 microgram was reverse transcribed with random hexamers. TCRdb's own reprocessing of the public reads used fastp at Q25 and MiXCR and kept productive beta chains. Each record represents a unique CDR3 protein, reported with the most common genes and DNA among its rows. The sample includes over 95,000 distinct CDR3 sequences, with around 90% observed a single time. Of the sample, approximately 0.13% falls within the top ten clones. Sample: CD8+ T cells from PBMCs. Receptor source: a human donor in good health.

The chain joins TRBV6-2 or TRBV6-3 to TRBJ1-5, with D hard to call. V lost 3 bases and J lost 4, with 7 bases in between. The CDR3 covers 13 residues. CDR1 and CDR2 (germline): MNHEY, SVGEGT. CDR3 coding DNA: TGTGCCAGCAGTTATGAGCGTAATCAGCCCCAGCATTTT. This gives the protein CASSYERNQPQHF.

This rearrangement joins TRBV7-9 to TRBJ1-1, with a tentative D call TRBD1 (6 bases). Germline CDR1 and CDR2: SEHNR and FQNEAQ (reference sequence). The CDR3 runs to 13 residues. V lost 7 bases to trimming and J lost 4 bases, with 13 bases between them. CDR3 sequence reads: CASTEGGFTEAFF. The DNA for the CDR3 is TGTGCCAGCACCGAGGGGGGCTTCACTGAAGCTTTCTTT. Looking up the rest from reference TRBV7-9 and TRBJ1-1 gives the full variable domain: DTGVSQNPRHKITKRGQNVTFRCDPISEHNRLYWYRQTLGQGPEFLTYFQNEAQLEKSRLLSDRFSAERPKGSFSTLEIQRTEQGDSAMYLCASTEGGFTEAFFGQGTRLTVV.

The rearrangement uses TRBV5-6 and TRBJ2-7, with 8 positions matching TRBD1. Per germline, CDR1 SGHDT and CDR2 YYEEEE. The CDR3 sequence is 19 residues long. V dropped 4 bases and J dropped 3; count of bases not matched to a gene: 21. CDR3 nucleotides: TGTGCCAGCAGCGCAGCAGGGGGCAAAGCCCGGCGGACCAGCTACGAGCAGTACTTC. This codes for CASSAAGGKARRTSYEQYF.

V gene TRBV5-1 combines with J gene TRBJ1-2, with D tentatively TRBD1 (5 bases). CDR1 and CDR2 (germline): SGHRS, YFSETQ. The CDR3 runs 18 residues. V was pared by 1 base and J by 4 bases, with 23 bases between. The CDR3: CASSLNGVIAGVSYGYTF. CDR3 bases: TGCGCCAGCAGCTTGAACGGGGTTATCGCGGGGGTATCCTATGGCTACACCTTC. Variable domain in full (rest from reference TRBV5-1 and TRBJ1-2): KAGVTQTPRYLIKTRGQQVTLSCSPISGHRSVSWYQQTPGQGLQFLFEYFSETQRNKGNFPGRFSGRQFSNSRSEMNVSTLELGDSALYLCASSLNGVIAGVSYGYTFGSGTRLTVV.

The V and J genes are TRBV3-1 and TRBJ2-1; 8 bases match TRBD2. Germline lookup yields CDR1 LGHDT and CDR2 YNNKEL (reference sequence). The CDR3 runs 16 residues. V lost 2 bases and J lost 2; bases outside the gene matches: 5. The CDR3 region has the DNA TGTGCCAGCAGCCAAATAGCGGGACGGACCTACAATGAGCAGTTCTTC. Its translation: CASSQIAGRTYNEQFF.

This clonotype was detected a few times. The J gene is TRBJ1-1, the V gene TRBV29-1, with TRBD1 identical over 9 bases. CDR1 SQVTM and CDR2 ANQGSEA come from the germline V gene. The CDR3 consists of 13 residues. Trimming took 4 bases from V and 10 from J; bases not matched to a gene: 10. The CDR3: CSVALDRGLGAFF. As DNA, the CDR3 is TGCAGCGTTGCCTTGGACAGGGGCCTTGGAGCTTTCTTT.

This chain connects TRBV12-3 or TRBV12-4 to TRBJ1-1; the D gene is possibly TRBD1 (5 bases). Trimming removed 3 bases from V and 4 bases from J, with 12 bases in between. This CDR3 has 14 amino acids. CDR3 DNA: TGTGCCAGCAGTTTGCAGGGTTCGGGCACTGAAGCTTTCTTT. Its protein product is CASSLQGSGTEAFF.

In the case of this clonotype: The junction departs from germline at one end; a sequencing error may be responsible. This rearrangement joins TRBV7-9 to TRBJ2-5; 7 bases align to TRBD1. Germline CDR1 reads SEHNR; CDR2 reads FQNEAQ (reference sequence). The CDR3 runs to 13 residues. The CDR3 region is CASSLRDREAQYF. CDR3 nucleotides: TGTGCCAGCAGCTTAAGGGACAGAGAGGCCCAGTACTTC.

The gene calls are TRBV7-8 and TRBJ2-5; the D gene is possibly TRBD2 (6 bases). Germline-derived CDR1 and CDR2 are SGHVS and FQNEAQ. The V and J ends lost 3 bases and 5 bases respectively, with 10 bases between them. The CDR3 contains 13 residues. In nucleotides, the CDR3 is TGTGCCAGCAGCTTTCTTGGGGGGGAGACCCAGTACTTC. Encoded protein: CASSFLGGETQYF.

The chain couples TRBV28 to TRBJ2-1, with D possibly matching TRBD2 (5 bases). Between the trimmed V and J ends, which lost 3 bases and 0 bases, there was a span of 12 bases. CDR3 size: 16 residues. CDR1 MDHEN and CDR2 SYDVKM come from the germline V gene. The CDR3 here is CASSLFSVSSYNEQFF. In DNA, the CDR3 is TGTGCCAGCAGTTTGTTTAGCGTCAGCTCCTACAATGAGCAGTTCTTC.

The chain is built from TRBV3-1 and TRBJ1-2; TRBD1 agrees at 7 bases. The germline V gene encodes CDR1 LGHDT and CDR2 YNNKEL (reference sequence). The CDR3 runs 15 residues. The J segment lost 8 bases and the V segment lost 2 bases, leaving 11 bases of the junction unmatched. In DNA, the CDR3 is TGTGCCAGCAGCCAACAATCCCCGAGACAGGGCGGCTACACCTTC. It encodes CASSQQSPRQGGYTF.

The chain carries TRBV4-3 and TRBJ2-1, with D possibly being TRBD1 (5 bases). The CDR3 totals 15 residues. Trimming cost V 3 bases and J 6 bases, with 15 bases left between them. Per the germline V gene, CDR1 is LGHNA and CDR2 is YSLEER. CDR3 residues: CASSQGPLHSNEQFF. Written as DNA, the CDR3 is TGCGCCAGCAGCCAGGGGCCTTTACATTCCAATGAGCAGTTCTTC.

In DNA form, the CDR3 reads TGTGCCAGCAGTGGGACTAAGGGTGGCTACACCTTC. Translating gives CASSGTKGGYTF. V is TRBV25-1 and J is TRBJ1-2; D gene ambiguous. The CDR3 consists of 12 residues. The V end lost 4 bases, the J end lost 7 bases, and 10 bases lay between the germline ends. Germline assignment: CDR1 MGHDK and CDR2 SYGVNS.

The J gene is TRBJ2-5, the V gene TRBV27; 8 bases match TRBD2. The CDR3 has 15 amino acids. CDR1 and CDR2 (germline): MNHEY, SMNVEV (reference sequence). The junction had 9 bases not matched to a gene; V was cut back by 5 bases and J by 4 bases. Here the CDR3 DNA reads TGTGCCAGCAGTCCCTTAGCGGGAAGGAGAGAGACCCAGTACTTC. This gives the protein CASSPLAGRRETQYF.

This sequence joins TRBV6-2 or TRBV6-3 and TRBJ1-2; perhaps TRBD1 as D (6 bases). The length of the CDR3 is 14 residues. V dropped 6 bases and J dropped 3 bases, with 14 bases sitting between them. The germline V gene encodes CDR1 MNHEY and CDR2 SVGEGT. The CDR3 DNA follows: TGTGCCAGCAGAAGGACAGAAGAGTACTATGGCTACACCTTC. Its translation: CASRRTEEYYGYTF.

This clonotype was recorded only once. The rearrangement joins TRBV11-1 to TRBJ2-5; 7 bases fit TRBD2. Unmatched junction bases numbered 13, after V lost 7 bases and J lost 2 bases. The germline V gene has CDR1 SGHAT and CDR2 FQDESV (reference sequence). The CDR3 is 16 residues long. The CDR3 protein is CASTKDGGEHQETQYF. In DNA, the CDR3 is TGTGCCAGCACCAAAGATGGGGGGGAGCATCAAGAGACCCAGTACTTC.

The gene calls are TRBV7-9 and TRBJ2-5, with TRBD2 as a possible D gene (5 bases). Trimming removed 6 bases from V and 5 bases from J, with 22 bases in between. The germline V gene encodes CDR1 SEHNR and CDR2 FQNEAQ (reference sequence). The CDR3 is made up of 16 amino acids. The CDR3 region has the DNA TGTGCCAGCAGTCCTACCGAGGGCCGGTACGGGGAGACCCAGTACTTC. This codes for CASSPTEGRYGETQYF.

The chain employs TRBV7-2 and TRBJ2-7; 14 bases match TRBD2. The CDR3 is 17 residues long. Germline-derived CDR1 and CDR2 are SGHTA and FQGNSA. The trim removed 4 bases at V and 7 bases at J, leaving 12 bases unmatched. CDR3: CASSSSRLAGGPREQYF. The CDR3 DNA sequence: TGTGCCAGCAGCTCCTCGAGACTAGCGGGAGGGCCCAGGGAGCAGTACTTC.

The chain links TRBV20-1 to TRBJ2-7; 14 nucleotides align to TRBD2. The CDR3 contains 14 residues. Germline V gene data show CDR1 as DFQATT and CDR2 as SNEGSKA (reference sequence). The ends lost 5 bases at V and 5 bases at J; junction bases unmatched: 5. The CDR3 loop reads CSAPGLAGENEQYF. The CDR3 coding sequence is TGCAGTGCTCCGGGACTAGCGGGGGAGAACGAGCAGTACTTC.

This clonotype has only one observation. V is TRBV5-1 and J is TRBJ2-3; D gene ambiguous. This CDR3 contains 14 residues. Germline CDR1 and CDR2: SGHRS and YFSETQ. V was pared by 4 bases and J by 0 bases, with 9 bases between. The CDR3 region is CASSQVTSTDTQYF. For the CDR3, the DNA is TGCGCCAGCAGCCAGGTTACTAGCACAGATACGCAGTATTTT.

The chain employs TRBV19 and TRBJ1-2, with D possibly being TRBD1 (5 bases). Looked up from germline, CDR1 is LNHDA and CDR2 is SQIVND (reference sequence). Deletions cut 9 bases from V and 6 bases from J, with 14 bases between. The CDR3 extends over 12 amino acids. CDR3 region: CASDGGGHGYTF. The CDR3 DNA sequence: TGTGCCAGCGACGGGGGAGGCCATGGCTACACCTTC.